Following are 15 T cell receptor beta chains from one sample sequenced in a study of blood T cell repertoires in COVID-19 (dated by TCRdb to about 2020). Libraries were constructed by the immunoSEQ multiplex PCR assay. TCRdb took this table from immuneACCESS and kept in-frame rearrangements with V and J called. Such tables lack part of the clones; where checked against another copy, unresolved V genes explain under half of the gap, and the rest is unexplained. The sample table contains some 10,000 clones; only one count was recorded for around 90% of them. Around 10% of the sample is in the top ten clones. The material sequenced was peripheral blood. The receptors derive from a human donor in a cohort sampled during active COVID-19.

The rearrangement links TRBV21-1 to TRBJ2-3; the DNA was not used to check the table's D call, TRBD2. TRBV21-1 is flagged as a pseudogene. This CDR3 has 16 residues. Here the CDR3 reads CASSKEPCISTDTQYF. CDR3 DNA sequence: TGTGCCAGCAGCAAAGAGCCCTGTATAAGCACAGATACGCAGTATTTT.

This chain links TRBV12-3 or TRBV12-4 with TRBJ1-1, with unresolved D. Trimming removed 2 bases at V and 1 base at J, with 5 bases between. The CDR3 extends over 13 amino acids. CDR3 DNA: TGTGCCAGCAGTTTAACACCGAACACTGAAGCTTTCTTT. The encoded protein is CASSLTPNTEAFF.

This chain connects TRBV11-2 to TRBJ2-7; D perhaps matches TRBD2 (5 bases). Germline values: CDR1 SGHAT, CDR2 FQNNGV. The CDR3 has 15 residues. V dropped 2 bases and J dropped 2 bases, with 13 bases sitting between them. The CDR3 DNA is TGTGCCAGCAGCTTAATAGCGTTGAACACCTACGAGCAGTACTTC. Encoded protein: CASSLIALNTYEQYF.

The sample holds one count of this clone. The chain carries TRBV6-5 and TRBJ1-1; no clear D. This CDR3 has 16 amino acids. Per germline, CDR1 MNHEY and CDR2 SVGAGI. Between the trimmed V and J ends, which lost 3 bases and 1 base, there was a span of 15 bases. As DNA, the CDR3 is TGTGCCAGCAGTTATGGAGCCCCCGGTGGGAACACTGAAGCTTTCTTT. Translated: CASSYGAPGGNTEAFF.

The chain is built from TRBV9 and TRBJ2-1, with 13 nucleotides matching TRBD2. Trimming took 0 bases from V and 1 from J; bases not matched to a gene: 10. CDR3 length equals 20 residues. Germline CDR1 and CDR2: SGDLS and YYNGEE. The DNA of the CDR3 is TGTGCCAGCAGCGTAGCTAGGACTAGCGGGGGTTTTGGATCCTACAATGAGCAGTTCTTC. Amino acids: CASSVARTSGGFGSYNEQFF.

V gene TRBV6-6 combines with J gene TRBJ2-1, with D possibly being TRBD2 (6 bases). Per germline, CDR1 MNHNY and CDR2 SVGAGI (reference sequence). V lost 5 bases to trimming and J lost 2 bases, with 13 bases between them. This CDR3 spans 15 amino acids. The CDR3 loop reads CASSLATLTYNEQFF. For the CDR3, the DNA is TGTGCCAGCAGTCTAGCGACCCTTACCTACAATGAGCAGTTCTTC.

The J gene is TRBJ2-1, the V gene TRBV7-2; 12 nucleotides align to TRBD1. The CDR3 runs 19 residues. V lost 4 bases to trimming and J lost 0 bases; unmatched junction nucleotides: 10. Looked up from germline, CDR1 is SGHTA and CDR2 is FQGNSA. The CDR3: CASSSTGQGAIRSYNEQFF. CDR3 nucleotide sequence: TGTGCCAGCAGCTCAACGGGACAGGGGGCAATTCGCTCCTACAATGAGCAGTTCTTC.

This clone turned up a few times. CDR3 coding DNA: TGTGCCAGCAGCAGTACAGCTAACTATGGCTACACCTTC. Amino acid sequence: CASSSTANYGYTF. The chain carries TRBV25-1 and TRBJ1-2; D unclear. The CDR3 spans 13 residues. The V gene lost 6 bases and the J gene lost 0 bases, with 8 bases spanning the gap. Germline values: CDR1 MGHDK, CDR2 SYGVNS.

V and J are TRBV18 and TRBJ1-2; possibly TRBD1 for D (5 bases). There are 14 residues in the CDR3. Per the germline V gene, CDR1 is KGHSH and CDR2 is LQKENI. V was trimmed by 5 bases and J by 4 bases, leaving 14 bases between them. The chain's CDR3 is CASSERGTVYGYTF. The CDR3 DNA is TGTGCCAGCTCAGAAAGGGGCACAGTCTATGGCTACACCTTC. Using reference TRBV18 and TRBJ1-2 for the parts outside the CDR3, the full variable domain is NAGVMQNPRHLVRRRGQEARLRCSPMKGHSHVYWYRQLPEEGLKFMVYLQKENIIDESGMPKERFSAEFPKEGPSILRIQQVVRGDSAAYFCASSERGTVYGYTFGSGTRLTVV.

The J gene is TRBJ2-3, the V gene TRBV11-2; 8 bases agree with TRBD2. The CDR3 consists of 16 residues. V was clipped by 0 bases and J by 1 base; unmatched bases: 3. Germline loops: CDR1 SGHAT, CDR2 FQNNGV. The CDR3 DNA reads TGTGCCAGCAGCTTAGAGGGGCGGGGGGGCACAGATACGCAGTATTTT. This translates into CASSLEGRGGTDTQYF. Drawing the rest from reference TRBV11-2 and TRBJ2-3, the complete variable domain is EAGVAQSPRYKIIEKRQSVAFWCNPISGHATLYWYQQILGQGPKLLIQFQNNGVVDDSQLPKDRFSAERLKGVDSTLKIQPAKLEDSAVYLCASSLEGRGGTDTQYFGPGTRLTVL.

This chain connects TRBV30 to TRBJ2-1; D perhaps matches TRBD2 (6 bases). Germline CDR1 reads GTSNPN; CDR2 reads SVGIG (reference sequence). Trimming shortened V by 7 bases and J by 0 bases, and 10 bases separated the two germline ends. The length of the CDR3 is 13 residues. DNA for the CDR3: TGTGCCTTAGACGGGGGCTCCTACAATGAGCAGTTCTTC. Amino acid sequence: CALDGGSYNEQFF. Complete variable domain (other parts from reference TRBV30 and TRBJ2-1): SQTIHQWPATLVQPVGSPLSLECTVEGTSNPNLYWYRQAAGRGLQLLFYSVGIGQISSEVPQNLSASRPQDRQFILSSKKLLLSDSGFYLCALDGGSYNEQFFGPGTRLTVL.

The rearrangement links TRBV14 to TRBJ2-7; TRBD2 is a possible D gene (6 bases). The CDR3 contains 13 residues. The V end lost 0 bases, the J end lost 4 bases, and 7 bases lay between the germline ends. The germline V gene has CDR1 SGHDN and CDR2 FVKESK. CDR3 loop: CASSQDRGYEQYF. DNA of the CDR3: TGTGCCAGCAGCCAAGACCGGGGGTACGAGCAGTACTTC.

This clone was found once. The genes are TRBV6-6 and TRBJ1-1, with D maybe TRBD1 (6 bases). Per germline, CDR1 MNHNY and CDR2 SVGAGI (reference sequence). V was cut by 8 bases and J by 5 bases, with 18 bases left in between. The CDR3 runs 14 residues. CDR3 region: CASLEGGGGTEAFF. The CDR3 DNA is TGTGCCAGCCTAGAAGGGGGGGGTGGGACTGAAGCTTTCTTT.

V is TRBV5-4 and J is TRBJ1-1, with a possible D match to TRBD1 (5 bases). V lost 7 bases, J lost 6 bases, and 19 bases lay in between. Germline V CDR1 and CDR2: SGHNT, YYREEE (reference sequence). The CDR3 is 14 residues long. The CDR3 nucleotides are TGTGCCAGCGGCCGGTCAGGGTGGGTGTCTGAAGCTTTCTTT. This encodes CASGRSGWVSEAFF.

V and J are TRBV11-2 and TRBJ2-3; 14 bases line up with TRBD2. The CDR3 covers 16 residues. Germline V CDR1 and CDR2: SGHAT, FQNNGV. The ends lost 4 bases at V and 3 bases at J; junction bases unmatched: 3. CDR3 amino acids: CASSWTSGGRTDTQYF. In nucleotides, the CDR3 is TGTGCCAGCAGCTGGACTAGCGGGGGGAGGACAGATACGCAGTATTTT.